This T cell receptor (beta chain) emerged from a study of T-cell reconstitution after alpha-beta-depleted transplantation in children. Study results and caveats: T-cell counts and diversity at one year post-transplant came mainly from newly produced T cells. For some patients, TCRbeta diversity was high at day 60 because of recipient T cells and thymic progenitors that survived. Approximately two months post-transplant, alpha-beta T cells reportedly originated from several hundred expanded graft clones.

This clonotype was counted a few times. Its antigen is not identified. It was with unique molecular identifiers that the TCRbeta library was prepared. MiXCR, applied by TCRdb to the PCR reads, yields one record per CDR3 protein. The top ten hold 35% of the sample, which has around 200,000 distinct CDR3 sequences, around 8.4% seen once. The material sequenced was PBMCs, mostly from graft donor cells, taken 360 days after TCRalphabeta/CD19-depleted stem cell transplant. The sequence derives from a male patient between 2 and 10 years old who had a stem cell transplant for acute myeloid leukemia, so the T cells may come from the graft donor.

This chain's CDR3 is CASRNRVNNSPLHF. The CDR3 nucleotides read TGTGCCAGCAGGAACAGGGTCAATAATTCACCCCTCCACTTT. This chain links TRBV6-1 with TRBJ1-6; D perhaps matches TRBD1 (6 bases). With 6 bases removed from V and 5 bases from J, the gap between germline ends came to 11 bases. Germline V gene sequence: CDR1 MNHNS, CDR2 SASEGT. This CDR3 comprises 14 residues.